This paragraph covers one TCR beta chain sequence. The record originates from a study of T cell clones after liver transplantation. Profiling relied on immunoSEQ multiplex PCR, and the TCRdb table lists in-frame clones only, not all of them. The sample lists about 51,000 clones, 86% occurring once. Germline V gene sequence: CDR1 MDHEN, CDR2 SYDVKM. The germline V and J ends were trimmed by 1 base and 0 bases, with 4 bases remaining between them. CDR3 size: 13 residues. This sample comprised CD8+ T cells from blood, obtained 12 months after liver transplant. The sequence was obtained from a human patient who received a liver transplant. The T cells may come from the graft donor. V usage is TRBV28 and J usage is TRBJ2-7; D unresolved. The CDR3 is CASSLSYSYEQYF. The DNA of the CDR3 is TGTGCCAGCAGTTTATCGTACTCCTACGAGCAGTACTTC. The full variable domain, in which reference TRBV28 and TRBJ2-7 provide the parts outside the CDR3, is DVKVTQSSRYLVKRTGEKVFLECVQDMDHENMFWYRQDPGLGLRLIYFSYDVKMKEKGDIPEGYSVSREKKERFSLILESASTNQTSMYLCASSLSYSYEQYFGPGTRLTVT.